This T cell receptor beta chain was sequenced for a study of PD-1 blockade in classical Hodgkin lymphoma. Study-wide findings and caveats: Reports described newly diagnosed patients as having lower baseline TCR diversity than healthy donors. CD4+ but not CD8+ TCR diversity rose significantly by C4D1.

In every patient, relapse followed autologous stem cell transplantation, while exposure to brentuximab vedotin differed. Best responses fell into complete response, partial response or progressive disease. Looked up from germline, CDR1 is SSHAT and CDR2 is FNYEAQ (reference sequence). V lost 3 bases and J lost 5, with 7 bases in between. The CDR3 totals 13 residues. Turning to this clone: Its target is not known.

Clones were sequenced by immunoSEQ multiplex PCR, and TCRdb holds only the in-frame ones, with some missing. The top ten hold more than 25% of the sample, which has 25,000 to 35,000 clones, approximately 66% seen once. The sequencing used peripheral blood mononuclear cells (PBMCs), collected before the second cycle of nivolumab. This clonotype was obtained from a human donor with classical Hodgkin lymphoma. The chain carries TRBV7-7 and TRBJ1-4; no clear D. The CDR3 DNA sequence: TGTGCCAGCAGCTTCGCGGCGAATGAAAAACTGTTTTTT. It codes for CASSFAANEKLFF. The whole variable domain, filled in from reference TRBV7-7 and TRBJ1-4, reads GAGVSQSPRYKVTKRGQDVTLRCDPISSHATLYWYQQALGQGPEFLTYFNYEAQPDKSGLPSDRFSAERPEGSISTLTIQRTEQRDSAMYRCASSFAANEKLFFGSGTQLSVL.